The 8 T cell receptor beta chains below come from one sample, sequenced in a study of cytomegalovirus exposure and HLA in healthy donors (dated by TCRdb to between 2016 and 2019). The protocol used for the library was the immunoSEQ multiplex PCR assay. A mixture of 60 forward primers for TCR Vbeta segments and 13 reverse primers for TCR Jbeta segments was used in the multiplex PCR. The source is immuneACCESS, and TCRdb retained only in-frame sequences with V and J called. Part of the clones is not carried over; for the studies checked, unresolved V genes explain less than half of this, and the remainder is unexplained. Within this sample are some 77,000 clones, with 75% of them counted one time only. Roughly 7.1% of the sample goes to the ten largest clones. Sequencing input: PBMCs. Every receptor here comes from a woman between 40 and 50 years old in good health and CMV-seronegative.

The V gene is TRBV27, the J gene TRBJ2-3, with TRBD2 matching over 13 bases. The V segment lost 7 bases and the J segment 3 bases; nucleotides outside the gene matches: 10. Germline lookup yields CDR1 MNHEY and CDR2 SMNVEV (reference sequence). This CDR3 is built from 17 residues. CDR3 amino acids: CASNNPGLAGRTDTQYF. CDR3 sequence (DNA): TGTGCCAGCAACAACCCGGGACTAGCGGGGAGAACAGATACGCAGTATTTT.

Here the CDR3 DNA reads TGTGCCAGCAGCCCCGGGGGGTGGTATACTGAAGCTTTCTTT. Amino acid sequence: CASSPGGWYTEAFF. The chain recombines TRBV7-2 with TRBJ1-1, with TRBD1 as a possible D gene (5 bases). The length of the CDR3 is 14 residues. With 5 bases removed from V and 5 bases from J, the gap between germline ends came to 15 bases. The V gene's germline CDR1 is SGHTA and CDR2 FQGNSA.

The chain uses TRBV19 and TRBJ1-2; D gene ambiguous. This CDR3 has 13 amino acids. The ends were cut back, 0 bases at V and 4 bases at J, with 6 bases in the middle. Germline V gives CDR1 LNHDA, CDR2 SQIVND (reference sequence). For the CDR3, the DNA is TGTGCCAGTAGTATAGACAGTCTCTATGGCTACACCTTC. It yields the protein CASSIDSLYGYTF.

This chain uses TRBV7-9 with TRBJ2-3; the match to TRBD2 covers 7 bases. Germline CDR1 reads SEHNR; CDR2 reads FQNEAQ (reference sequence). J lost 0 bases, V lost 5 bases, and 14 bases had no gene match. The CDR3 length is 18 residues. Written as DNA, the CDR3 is TGTGCCAGCAGCCCAACCCGAGGGGAGGGGCCTAGCACAGATACGCAGTATTTT. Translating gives CASSPTRGEGPSTDTQYF.

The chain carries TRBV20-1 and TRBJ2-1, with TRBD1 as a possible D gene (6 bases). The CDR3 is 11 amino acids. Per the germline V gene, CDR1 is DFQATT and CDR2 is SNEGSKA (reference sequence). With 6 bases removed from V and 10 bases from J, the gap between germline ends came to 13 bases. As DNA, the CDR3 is TGCAGTGCGAGAACGGACAGCGAGCAGTTCTTC. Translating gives CSARTDSEQFF.

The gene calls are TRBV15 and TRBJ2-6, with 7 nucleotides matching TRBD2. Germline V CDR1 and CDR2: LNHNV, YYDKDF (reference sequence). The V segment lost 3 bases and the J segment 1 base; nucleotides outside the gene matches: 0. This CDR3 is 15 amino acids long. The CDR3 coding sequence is TGTGCCACCAGCAGGGGAGGGTCTGGGGCCAACGTCCTGACTTTC. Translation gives CATSRGGSGANVLTF.

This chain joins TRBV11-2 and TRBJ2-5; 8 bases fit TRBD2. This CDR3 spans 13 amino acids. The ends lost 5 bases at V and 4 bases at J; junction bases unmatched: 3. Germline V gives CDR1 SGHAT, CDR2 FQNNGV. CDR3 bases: TGTGCCAGCAGCGCGGGGGGAGTAGAGACCCAGTACTTC. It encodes CASSAGGVETQYF.

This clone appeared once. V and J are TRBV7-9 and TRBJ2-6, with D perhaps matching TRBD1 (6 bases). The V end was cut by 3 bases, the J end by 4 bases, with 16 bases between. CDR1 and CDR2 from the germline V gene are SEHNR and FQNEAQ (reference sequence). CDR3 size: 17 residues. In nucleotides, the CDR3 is TGTGCCAGCAGCTTTTTGACAGGTATAGGAGGGGCCAACGTCCTGACTTTC. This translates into CASSFLTGIGGANVLTF.